This T cell receptor (beta chain) was identified during a study of blood T cell repertoires in COVID-19. Study information: The samples span acute and convalescent COVID-19 from the United States, Italy and Spain.

Germline V gene sequence: CDR1 SGHTA, CDR2 FQGNSA. V lost 3 bases to trimming and J lost 7 bases, with 15 bases between them. This CDR3 contains 14 residues. Authors' methods: Quantification of nucleated cells was approximated via reference gene primer amplification. Assay used: immunoSEQ multiplex PCR; TCRdb lists only in-frame clones, some missing. Clone size and V and J calls were adopted from that table, with D and trimming inferred from the DNA. The sample holds some 250,000 clones, approximately 86% seen once. The sample was peripheral blood. This receptor was identified in a man aged 25-45 years with active or convalescent COVID-19. The chain uses TRBV7-2 and TRBJ2-5; D possibly corresponds to TRBD2 (7 bases). CDR3 region: CASSLGGTSRTQYF. CDR3 coding DNA: TGTGCCAGCAGCTTGGGAGGGACATCGAGGACCCAGTACTTC.